The 23 T cell receptor beta chains below all came from one sample that was sequenced in a study of breast tumors, draining lymph nodes, adjacent tissues (dated by TCRdb to about 2016). Receptor amplification or capture employed multiplex PCR. Sequencing was carried out with an Illumina HiSeq 2000. TCRdb itself trimmed the public reads at Q25 with fastp, ran MiXCR and retained productive beta chains. Entries are consolidated by CDR3 protein sequence, retaining the most common genes and DNA. The sample yields under 250,000 distinct CDR3 sequences; less than 40% were counted once. Of the sample, about 1.4% is held by the ten largest clones. Lymph node samples were obtained from the axillary draining lymph nodes of breast cancer patients. The sequencing input was axillary lymph node tissue. These TCRs come from a female donor with breast cancer. Some clones in this sample may be carry-over from other donors' samples.

This clonotype was seen ten or more times. The V call is TRBV27, the J call TRBJ1-6, with D possibly being TRBD1 (5 bases). The V end lost 6 bases, the J end lost 9 bases, and 12 bases lay between the germline ends. Per germline, CDR1 MNHEY and CDR2 SMNVEV (reference sequence). This CDR3 has 13 amino acids. The CDR3 DNA sequence: TGTGCCAGCAGGGGGACGGCGAGTTCACCCCTCCACTTT. Its translation is CASRGTASSPLHF.

In this sample, this clonotype turned up many times. V usage is TRBV4-1 and J usage is TRBJ2-7; D is undetermined. Germline V CDR1 and CDR2: MGHRA, YSYEKL. The V and J ends lost 0 bases and 4 bases respectively, with 10 bases between them. This CDR3 is built from 14 residues. CDR3 sequence reads: CASSQESQPYEQYF. CDR3 in DNA: TGCGCCAGCAGCCAAGAGTCCCAACCTTACGAGCAGTACTTC.

The rearrangement joins TRBV20-1 to TRBJ2-5, with 10 bases aligning to TRBD2. The germline V gene encodes CDR1 DFQATT and CDR2 SNEGSKA (reference sequence). Germline trimming cut 3 bases from V and 7 bases from J; bases unmatched to any gene: 20. This CDR3 contains 18 residues. The CDR3 nucleotides are TGCAGTGCTAGTTCAGTAGCGGGACTAGCGCCCCTTTGGGGGACCCAGTACTTC. Protein: CSASSVAGLAPLWGTQYF.

A word on this clonotype: One end of the junction does not line up with germline, which may come from a read error. CDR3 bases: TGTGCCAGCAGCTTACAAGACTCTGCGGCCAACGTCCTGACTTTC. Translated, it gives CASSLQDSAANVLTF. The chain links TRBV11-3 to TRBJ2-6; D gene uncertain. This CDR3 is 15 amino acids long. The V gene's germline CDR1 is SGHNT and CDR2 YENEEA.

The table lists this clonotype with a count of one. This chain connects TRBV20-1 to TRBJ1-6; 7 positions match TRBD1. The CDR3 is made up of 15 amino acids. Germline V gene sequence: CDR1 DFQATT, CDR2 SNEGSKA (reference sequence). V shed 0 bases and J 8 bases; nucleotides not matched to a gene: 7. In DNA, the CDR3 is TGCAGTGCTAGAGATGGGAAGGGGGCGGATTCACCCCTCCACTTT. Protein product: CSARDGKGADSPLHF.

This clonotype was seen at least ten times. The genes are TRBV5-6 and TRBJ2-7, with 8 bases identical to TRBD2. CDR1 SGHDT and CDR2 YYEEEE come from the germline V gene. J was trimmed by 2 bases and V by 4 bases; bases with no gene match: 5. CDR3 length: 14 residues. CDR3 coding DNA: TGTGCCAGCAGCCCCGGGACTAGACCCTACGAGCAGTACTTC. This gives the protein CASSPGTRPYEQYF.

This clonotype was observed many times. V and J are TRBV15 and TRBJ2-5; D is uncertain. Trimming pared 0 bases from V and 13 bases from J, leaving 12 bases between. The germline CDR1 and CDR2 sequences are LNHNV and YYDKDF (reference sequence). The CDR3 extends over 12 amino acids. DNA of the CDR3: TGTGCCACCAGCAGAGATAGGTCCTGGCGGTACTTC. This codes for CATSRDRSWRYF.

In its sample, this clonotype was seen many times. The chain has TRBV7-9 and TRBJ2-3; 7 bases fit TRBD1. The trim removed 7 bases at V and 8 bases at J, leaving 3 bases unmatched. The CDR3 totals 11 residues. CDR1 and CDR2 from the germline V gene are SEHNR and FQNEAQ (reference sequence). CDR3 in DNA: TGTGCCAGCACAGGGGGAGTTACGCAGTATTTT. Translation: CASTGGVTQYF.

This clonotype was counted many times. This chain uses TRBV5-6 with TRBJ1-5; no clear D. CDR1 is SGHDT, CDR2 YYEEEE, per germline. Trimming left V 1 base short and J 7 bases short, with 9 bases between. The CDR3 spans 13 residues. The CDR3 region is CASSLRARQPQHF. CDR3 in DNA: TGTGCCAGCAGCTTGAGGGCACGGCAGCCCCAGCATTTT.

In this sample, this clonotype turned up many times. The CDR3 sequence: CAISDEGDNTGELFF. In DNA, the CDR3 is TGTGCCATCAGTGACGAGGGGGATAACACCGGGGAGCTGTTTTTT. The V gene is TRBV10-3, the J gene TRBJ2-2, with D possibly TRBD1 on 6 matching bases. Germline lookup yields CDR1 ENHRY and CDR2 SYGVKD. The length of the CDR3 is 15 residues. V lost 3 bases and J lost 2, with 10 bases in between.

This clonotype was picked up many times. The chain employs TRBV20-1 and TRBJ2-3; D unresolved. Deletions cut 6 bases from V and 1 base from J, with 5 bases between. There are 11 residues in the CDR3. CDR1 is DFQATT, CDR2 SNEGSKA, per germline (reference sequence). CDR3 sequence (DNA): TGCAGTGCCGAAGGCACAGATACGCAGTATTTT. It encodes CSAEGTDTQYF.

This clonotype was seen a single time. This may be a read error, as it is one base from a much larger clone. The genes are TRBV27 and TRBJ1-2; 7 bases fit TRBD1. The ends lost 4 bases at V and 5 bases at J; junction bases unmatched: 7. CDR1 is MNHEY and CDR2 is SMNVEV in the germline V gene (reference sequence). The length of the CDR3 is 14 residues. The CDR3 is CASSSRGQSYGYTF. Here the CDR3 DNA reads TGTGCCAGCAGTTCTCGGGGACAGTCATATGGCTACACCTTC.

This clonotype was picked up many times. The chain is built from TRBV19 and TRBJ2-7; possible D gene TRBD2, 6 bases. Germline CDR1 and CDR2: LNHDA and SQIVND (reference sequence). Trimming cost V 5 bases and J 5 bases, with 16 bases left between them. The CDR3 length is 14 residues. The CDR3 reads CASSVQGGAHEQYF. The DNA for the CDR3 is TGTGCCAGTAGTGTCCAGGGCGGGGCCCACGAGCAGTACTTC.

This sequence joins TRBV19 and TRBJ2-3; 9 positions agree with TRBD1. The CDR3 covers 15 residues. Germline-derived CDR1 and CDR2 are LNHDA and SQIVND (reference sequence). V was clipped by 7 bases and J by 11 bases; unmatched bases: 16. CDR3 coding DNA: TGTGCCAGTACAGTGACAGGGGGGGGATACAATGAGCAGTATTTT. Amino acids: CASTVTGGGYNEQYF.

This clonotype was detected ten times or more. This chain joins TRBV10-3 and TRBJ2-7, with 9 nucleotides matching TRBD2. Per germline, CDR1 ENHRY and CDR2 SYGVKD. The CDR3 loop spans 15 amino acids. J lost 3 bases, V lost 3 bases, and 6 bases had no gene match. The DNA of the CDR3 is TGTGCCATCAGTGACACCGGGACTAGCAGCTACGAGCAGTACTTC. Encoded protein: CAISDTGTSSYEQYF.

This clonotype was detected ten times or more. J is TRBJ2-3 and V is TRBV2, with D perhaps matching TRBD1 or TRBD2 (5 bases each). CDR3 length: 14 amino acids. V lost 7 bases and J lost 0, with 11 bases in between. CDR1 is SNHLY, CDR2 FYNNEI, per germline. The CDR3 DNA is TGTGCCAGCAACCGGGACCGCAGCACAGATACGCAGTATTTT. Translated, it gives CASNRDRSTDTQYF. The full variable domain, its missing parts supplied by reference TRBV2 and TRBJ2-3, is EPEVTQTPSHQVTQMGQEVILRCVPISNHLYFYWYRQILGQKVEFLVSFYNNEISEKSEIFDDQFSVERPDGSNFTLKIRSTKLEDSAMYFCASNRDRSTDTQYFGPGTRLTVL.

At least ten counts were recorded for this clonotype. V and J are TRBV7-9 and TRBJ2-1; possible D gene TRBD2, 7 bases. V shed 1 base and J shed 12 bases, with 16 bases lying between them. Germline V gene data show CDR1 as SEHNR and CDR2 as FQNEAQ (reference sequence). The length of the CDR3 is 14 residues. CDR3 nucleotide sequence: TGTGCCAGCAGCTTAGAGTGGGGGGGCGGGGGGCAGTTCTTC. Protein sequence: CASSLEWGGGGQFF.

The gene calls are TRBV5-6 and TRBJ2-5; 11 nucleotides match TRBD2. Trimming removed 5 bases from V and 3 bases from J; junction bases left unmatched: 6. The CDR3 spans 15 residues. From germline, CDR1 is SGHDT and CDR2 YYEEEE. The CDR3 loop reads CASRLAGVSKETQYF. The CDR3 DNA sequence: TGTGCCAGCAGACTAGCGGGAGTATCGAAAGAGACCCAGTACTTC.

Notes on this clonotype: This could be a read error, since a much larger clone is one nucleotide away. V gene TRBV12-3 or TRBV12-4 combines with J gene TRBJ2-3, with D perhaps TRBD2 (6 bases). This CDR3 has 17 amino acids. Deletions cut 3 bases from V and 0 bases from J, with 16 bases between. The CDR3: CASSFLSSATSTDTQYF. CDR3 nucleotide sequence: TGTGCCAGCAGTTTCCTATCTAGCGCGACTAGCACAGATACGCAGTATTTT.

At least ten counts were recorded for this clonotype. For the CDR3, the DNA is TGTGCCAGCAGCCAAGAAGGAGGGCCGGGACGGAGTAGCAATCAGCCCCAGCATTTT. It translates to CASSQEGGPGRSSNQPQHF. The chain carries TRBV4-2 and TRBJ1-5, with a weak D call TRBD1 (5 bases). Germline lookup yields CDR1 LGHNA and CDR2 YNFKEQ. The V end was cut by 0 bases, the J end by 0 bases, with 18 bases between. CDR3 length equals 19 residues.

This chain uses TRBV24-1 with TRBJ1-4; no clear D. The CDR3 has 14 amino acids. Trimming stripped 3 bases from V and 6 bases from J, with 10 bases between. CDR1 is KGHDR and CDR2 is SFDVKD in the germline V gene. CDR3 nucleotides: TGTGCCACCAGTGATACAAGCGGGGATGAAAAACTGTTTTTT. It encodes CATSDTSGDEKLFF.

This clonotype was detected many times. V usage is TRBV20-1 and J usage is TRBJ2-3; 8 bases align to TRBD2. The trim removed 5 bases at V and 0 bases at J, leaving 7 bases unmatched. Germline V lookup: CDR1 DFQATT, CDR2 SNEGSKA (reference sequence). The CDR3 runs to 15 residues. CDR3 residues: CSASLAESSTDTQYF. In DNA, the CDR3 is TGCAGTGCTTCACTAGCGGAAAGTAGCACAGATACGCAGTATTTT.

About this clonotype: This may be a read error, as it is one base from a much larger clone. The chain combines TRBV19 with TRBJ2-2; perhaps TRBD2 as D (6 bases). This CDR3 is 14 amino acids long. Germline values: CDR1 LNHDA, CDR2 SQIVND (reference sequence). The CDR3 nucleotides read TGTGCCGGTAGTCCCCTTGGGGGGACCGGGGAGCTGTTTTTT. It yields the protein CAGSPLGGTGELFF. Looking up the rest from reference TRBV19 and TRBJ2-2 gives the full variable domain: DGGITQSPKYLFRKEGQNVTLSCEQNLNHDAMYWYRQDPGQGLRLIYYSQIVNDFQKGDIAEGYSVSREKKESFPLTVTSAQKNPTAFYLCAGSPLGGTGELFFGEGSRLTVL.